There are a few counts of the clone carrying this TCR beta chain. Its antigen is undetermined. Trimming stripped 1 base from V and 5 bases from J, with 6 bases between. Germline V gives CDR1 LNHDA, CDR2 SQIVND (reference sequence). This CDR3 is 13 amino acids long. The data derive from a study of blood T cells in healthy people across ages. The study, taken as a whole, reports: Roughly linear declines in TCR beta diversity per million T cells occurred with age. The study lacked donor CMV status, which possibly confounded expanded clonotype changes. A greater number of naive CD4+ cells and higher diversity distinguished long-lived donors from aged donors.

Combining a sample-barcoded 5' primer with a J-beta primer mix, a second PCR ran for roughly 7 to 12 cycles. Each of the cDNA molecules was tagged by a template-switch adaptor with 12 random nucleotides. TCRdb reprocessed the 5' RACE reads via MiXCR and lists one record per CDR3 protein. The sample records a few hundred thousand distinct CDR3 sequences, 25% to 30% being singletons. The chain joins TRBV19 to TRBJ1-5, with unresolved D. The specimen was blood. The sequence derives from a woman between 65 and 79 years old in good health. The CDR3 bases are TGTGCCAGTAGTATAGGGAGCGATCAGCCCCAGCATTTT. Encoded protein: CASSIGSDQPQHF.